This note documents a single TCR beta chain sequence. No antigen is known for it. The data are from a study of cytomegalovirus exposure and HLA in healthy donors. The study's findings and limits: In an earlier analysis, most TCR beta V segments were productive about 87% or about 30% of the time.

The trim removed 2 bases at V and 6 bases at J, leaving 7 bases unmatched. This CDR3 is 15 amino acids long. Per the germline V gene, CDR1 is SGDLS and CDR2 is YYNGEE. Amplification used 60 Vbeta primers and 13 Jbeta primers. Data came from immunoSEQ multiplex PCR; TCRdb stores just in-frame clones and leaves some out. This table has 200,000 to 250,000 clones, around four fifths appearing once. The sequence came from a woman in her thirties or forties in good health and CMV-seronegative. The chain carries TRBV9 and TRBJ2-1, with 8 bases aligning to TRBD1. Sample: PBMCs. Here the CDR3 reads CASSVYSTGVNEQFF. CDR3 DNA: TGTGCCAGCAGCGTTTATTCGACAGGGGTCAATGAGCAGTTCTTC.